These 7 T cell receptor beta chains share one sample of origin, sequenced in a study of T cell responses to AZD1222 COVID-19 vaccine. Only in-frame clones appear in the TCRdb table, and some are missing; sequencing was by immunoSEQ multiplex PCR. The sample lists 80,000 or so clones, roughly 80% seen once, with about 3% in the top ten. Sequencing was performed on peripheral blood, taken on day 0 of AZD1222 vaccination. The receptors here all came from an adult in good health.

The J gene is TRBJ1-1, the V gene TRBV2; perhaps TRBD1 as D (6 bases). Germline CDR1 reads SNHLY; CDR2 reads FYNNEI. This CDR3 has 11 residues. Trimming took 4 bases from V and 11 from J, leaving 11 bases between them. This CDR3 is CASSGDRRAFF. CDR3 in DNA: TGTGCCAGCAGTGGAGACAGGCGGGCTTTCTTT.

This sequence joins TRBV7-8 and TRBJ1-2, with D unclear. This CDR3 is 12 amino acids long. V was cut by 5 bases and J by 8 bases, with 12 bases left in between. Germline V CDR1 and CDR2: SGHVS, FQNEAQ. CDR3 region: CASSPRTVGYTF. The CDR3 DNA is TGTGCCAGCAGCCCTCGGACGGTGGGCTACACCTTC.

The chain is built from TRBV6-5 and TRBJ2-5; D possibly matches TRBD1 or TRBD2 (5 bases each). The CDR3 length is 14 residues. The V gene's germline CDR1 is MNHEY and CDR2 SVGAGI. The V gene lost 5 bases and the J gene lost 5 bases, with 15 bases spanning the gap. The CDR3 coding sequence is TGTGCCAGCAGTACCAGGACTCAGGGTGAGACCCAGTACTTC. Protein sequence: CASSTRTQGETQYF.

The rearrangement links TRBV5-1 to TRBJ2-3; no definite D call. This CDR3 is built from 16 residues. Per germline, CDR1 SGHRS and CDR2 YFSETQ. Trimming cost V 5 bases and J 0 bases, with 16 bases left between them. The DNA of the CDR3 is TGCGCCAGCAGACGAGGCGGCGGCCTTAGCACAGATACGCAGTATTTT. Its protein is CASRRGGGLSTDTQYF.

J is TRBJ2-1 and V is TRBV9; possibly TRBD2 for D (7 bases). This CDR3 has 15 amino acids. V was shortened by 3 bases and J by 7 bases, with 17 bases between the two germline ends. The germline CDR1 and CDR2 sequences are SGDLS and YYNGEE. The CDR3 nucleotides are TGTGCCAGCAGCGGAGGACTAGGGGGTACAAATGAGCAGTTCTTC. The encoded protein is CASSGGLGGTNEQFF.

The rearrangement joins TRBV27 to TRBJ1-6, with a tentative D call TRBD1 (6 bases). The V end lost 5 bases, the J end lost 9 bases, and 14 bases lay between the germline ends. The CDR3 totals 14 residues. CDR1 is MNHEY, CDR2 SMNVEV, per germline (reference sequence). CDR3 in DNA: TGTGCCAGCAGTCACCGGGACAATGGTTCACCCCTCCACTTT. As protein: CASSHRDNGSPLHF.

The chain couples TRBV11-3 to TRBJ2-1; no clear D gene. Per germline, CDR1 SGHNT and CDR2 YENEEA. This CDR3 contains 13 residues. Between the trimmed V and J ends, which lost 1 base and 10 bases, there was a span of 11 bases. CDR3 region: CASSLVDNREQFF. The DNA for the CDR3 is TGTGCCAGCAGCTTAGTTGACAACCGGGAGCAGTTCTTC.